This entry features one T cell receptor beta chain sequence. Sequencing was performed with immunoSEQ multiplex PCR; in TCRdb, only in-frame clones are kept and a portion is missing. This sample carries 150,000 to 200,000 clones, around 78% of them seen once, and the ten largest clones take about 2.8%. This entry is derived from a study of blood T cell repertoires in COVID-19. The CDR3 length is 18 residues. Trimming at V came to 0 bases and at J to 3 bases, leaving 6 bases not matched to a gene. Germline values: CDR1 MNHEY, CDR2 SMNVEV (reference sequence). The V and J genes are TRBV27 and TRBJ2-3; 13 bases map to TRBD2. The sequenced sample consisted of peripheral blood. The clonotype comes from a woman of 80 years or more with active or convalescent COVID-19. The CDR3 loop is CASSLSGTSGVFTDTQYF. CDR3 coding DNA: TGTGCCAGCAGTTTATCGGGGACTAGCGGGGTTTTTACAGATACGCAGTATTTT.